This entry lists 18 T cell receptor beta chains sequenced from one sample in a study of CD8 T cells in Susac syndrome. RNA amounts of roughly 0.45 to 1 ug underwent reverse transcription with random hexamers. TCRdb fed the immunoSEQ multiplex PCR reads into MiXCR, producing one record per CDR3 protein. The sample holds about 210,000 distinct CDR3 sequences, approximately 95% seen once. Source material: CD4+ T cells from PBMCs. These receptors were taken from a human donor with multiple sclerosis.

This chain links TRBV5-1 with TRBJ2-3, with 7 nucleotides matching TRBD1. The length of the CDR3 is 16 residues. V was pared by 4 bases and J by 2 bases, with 10 bases of the junction left unmatched. Germline CDR1 SGHRS, CDR2 YFSETQ. DNA for the CDR3: TGCGCCAGCAGCATTGGAACCGGGACAGCCACAGATACGCAGTATTTT. Encoded protein: CASSIGTGTATDTQYF.

The rearrangement links TRBV20-1 to TRBJ2-7, with a tentative D call TRBD1 (6 bases). Germline CDR1 DFQATT, CDR2 SNEGSKA (reference sequence). The CDR3 runs 14 residues. The V end lost 3 bases, the J end lost 2 bases, and 14 bases lay between the germline ends. CDR3 sequence reads: CSARGRTATYEQYF. The DNA of the CDR3 is TGCAGTGCTAGGGGACGGACAGCGACCTACGAGCAGTACTTC.

V and J are TRBV29-1 and TRBJ1-1; D remains ambiguous. CDR3 length equals 12 residues. The germline V gene has CDR1 SQVTM and CDR2 ANQGSEA. CDR3 protein: CRAPGRVTEAFF. CDR3 DNA sequence: TGCAGAGCCCCCGGGAGAGTTACTGAAGCTTTCTTT.

V and J are TRBV6-1 and TRBJ2-5; possible D gene TRBD2, 5 bases. From germline, CDR1 is MNHNS and CDR2 SASEGT. V was cut by 2 bases and J by 5 bases, with 12 bases left in between. The length of the CDR3 is 14 residues. This chain's CDR3 is CASSERLEGETQYF. CDR3 nucleotide sequence: TGTGCCAGCAGTGAAAGGCTTGAGGGTGAGACCCAGTACTTC.

V gene TRBV30 combines with J gene TRBJ2-5; 9 nucleotides line up with TRBD1. Germline CDR1 reads GTSNPN; CDR2 reads SVGIG (reference sequence). The CDR3 has 13 residues. V was clipped by 5 bases and J by 0 bases; unmatched bases: 1. CDR3 DNA sequence: TGTGCCTGGGGACAGGGGTACCAAGAGACCCAGTACTTC. This translates into CAWGQGYQETQYF.

V is TRBV7-2 and J is TRBJ2-3; TRBD1 is a possible D gene (5 bases). With 1 base removed from V and 7 bases from J, the gap between germline ends came to 12 bases. This CDR3 is 14 amino acids long. Germline V CDR1 and CDR2: SGHTA, FQGNSA. The CDR3 DNA reads as TGTGCCAGCAGCTTAGAAACAGGAGTGAATACGCAGTATTTT. Amino acid sequence: CASSLETGVNTQYF.

The chain is built from TRBV7-3 and TRBJ2-7; D uncertain. The CDR3 has 13 amino acids. Trimming shortened V by 2 bases and J by 6 bases, and 11 bases separated the two germline ends. Germline loops: CDR1 SGHTA, CDR2 FQGTGA. In DNA form, the CDR3 reads TGTGCCAGCAGCTTAGCTACAGCTGCCGAGCAGTACTTC. It specifies CASSLATAAEQYF.

This clonotype was counted a few times. V is TRBV3-1 and J is TRBJ1-5; TRBD1 is a possible D gene (5 bases). V was pared by 3 bases and J by 0 bases, with 6 bases between. Germline V gene lookup returns CDR1 LGHDT and CDR2 YNNKEL (reference sequence). This CDR3 is 14 amino acids long. DNA for the CDR3: TGTGCCAGCAGCCACGGGGGTAGCAATCAGCCCCAGCATTTT. Encoded protein: CASSHGGSNQPQHF. The full variable domain, rest sourced from reference TRBV3-1 and TRBJ1-5, is DTAVSQTPKYLVTQMGNDKSIKCEQNLGHDTMYWYKQDSKKFLKIMFSYNNKELIINETVPNRFSPKSPDKAHLNLHINSLELGDSAVYFCASSHGGSNQPQHFGDGTRLSIL.

V usage is TRBV12-3 or TRBV12-4 and J usage is TRBJ1-1, with TRBD1 as a possible D gene (5 bases). The CDR3 totals 11 residues. The ends were cut back, 6 bases at V and 6 bases at J, with 8 bases in the middle. This CDR3 reads CASRGLAEAFF. The CDR3 DNA reads as TGTGCCAGCAGGGGACTCGCTGAAGCTTTCTTT.

V is TRBV30 and J is TRBJ2-1; TRBD2 is a possible D gene (6 bases). Between the trimmed V and J ends, which lost 7 bases and 0 bases, there was a span of 13 bases. The CDR3 has 14 amino acids. Germline lookup yields CDR1 GTSNPN and CDR2 SVGIG (reference sequence). The CDR3 DNA reads as TGTGCCTCGTCGGGGGTTAGCTCCTACAATGAGCAGTTCTTC. Translation: CASSGVSSYNEQFF.

The rearrangement links TRBV12-3 or TRBV12-4 to TRBJ2-1, with a tentative D call TRBD2 (6 bases). The CDR3 loop spans 12 amino acids. The V gene lost 6 bases and the J gene lost 13 bases, with 16 bases spanning the gap. The CDR3 protein is CASSFRLGPQFF. CDR3 nucleotide sequence: TGTGCCAGCAGCTTTAGACTAGGACCTCAGTTCTTC.

The chain has TRBV3-1 and TRBJ2-1, with D maybe TRBD2 (5 bases). This CDR3 region has 14 residues. Germline V gene data show CDR1 as LGHDT and CDR2 as YNNKEL (reference sequence). V lost 1 base and J lost 7, with 11 bases in between. In DNA form, the CDR3 reads TGTGCCAGCAGCCAAGTGGCGGGTTTAAATGAGCAGTTCTTC. Translation: CASSQVAGLNEQFF.

The chain uses TRBV5-1 and TRBJ2-3; no definite D call. Trimming pared 0 bases from V and 1 base from J, leaving 6 bases between. The CDR3 is made up of 14 amino acids. CDR1 SGHRS and CDR2 YFSETQ come from the germline V gene. As DNA, the CDR3 is TGCGCCAGCAGCTTGGAAGCTGGCACAGATACGCAGTATTTT. The encoded protein is CASSLEAGTDTQYF.

J is TRBJ2-7 and V is TRBV20-1, with 7 bases fitting TRBD1. Germline assignment: CDR1 DFQATT and CDR2 SNEGSKA (reference sequence). V trimming: 1 base; J trimming: 7 bases; junction bases outside the gene matches: 13. There are 15 residues in the CDR3. In DNA form, the CDR3 reads TGCAGTGCTAGAGTAAACCACAGGGGATTAGGGGAGCAGTACTTC. Its protein is CSARVNHRGLGEQYF.

For the CDR3, the DNA is TGCAGTGCTCTACCGGGACAGGGGATAAACATTCAGTACTTC. Its translation: CSALPGQGINIQYF. The chain is built from TRBV20-1 and TRBJ2-4; TRBD1 aligns across 10 bases. The V gene end was trimmed by 5 bases and the J gene end by 6 bases; junction bases not matched to a gene: 7. Per the germline V gene, CDR1 is DFQATT and CDR2 is SNEGSKA (reference sequence). This CDR3 is built from 14 residues.

The chain combines TRBV7-3 with TRBJ2-1; 12 nucleotides agree with TRBD2. Germline CDR1 SGHTA, CDR2 FQGTGA. This CDR3 is built from 14 residues. The V gene end was trimmed by 5 bases and the J gene end by 10 bases; junction bases not matched to a gene: 6. CDR3 amino acids: CASSPSGGAGEQFF. CDR3 bases: TGTGCCAGCAGCCCTAGCGGGGGGGCGGGCGAGCAGTTCTTC.

The chain uses TRBV5-4 and TRBJ2-7; 7 bases are a match to TRBD1. After removal of 3 bases from V and 3 bases from J, the junction contained 6 bases not matched to a gene. This CDR3 region has 14 residues. Germline V CDR1 and CDR2: SGHNT, YYREEE (reference sequence). CDR3 amino acids: CASSSTGQNYEQYF. The CDR3, as DNA: TGTGCCAGCAGCTCAACGGGACAGAACTACGAGCAGTACTTC. Based on the CDR3 plus reference TRBV5-4 and TRBJ2-7, the full variable domain is ETGVTQSPTHLIKTRGQQVTLRCSSQSGHNTVSWYQQALGQGPQFIFQYYREEENGRGNFPPRFSGLQFPNYSSELNVNALELDDSALYLCASSSTGQNYEQYFGPGTRLTVT.

J is TRBJ1-2 and V is TRBV29-1; 8 bases are a match to TRBD1. Germline values: CDR1 SQVTM, CDR2 ANQGSEA. After removal of 7 bases from V and 8 bases from J, the junction contained 12 bases not matched to a gene. The CDR3 has 13 amino acids. The CDR3 nucleotides read TGCAGCGCTCCCCGGCAGGGGGCGCGGGGCTACACCTTC. It yields the protein CSAPRQGARGYTF.